This passage covers 10 T cell receptor beta chains from one sample sequenced in a study of immune characterization of retroperitoneal liposarcoma. TCRdb independently ran MiXCR on the PCR reads; one entry per CDR3 protein. Among thousands of distinct CDR3 sequences, under 50% were seen once, and the ten largest hold about 15%. The sequenced sample consisted of tumor tissue. These receptors all come from a male donor with retroperitoneal liposarcoma.

Comment on this clonotype: Germline is not matched at one junction end, which may reflect a read error. The J gene is TRBJ1-5, the V gene TRBV6-5; tentative D call: TRBD1 (5 bases). Germline loops: CDR1 MNHEY, CDR2 SVGAGI. CDR3 length: 13 residues. Written as DNA, the CDR3 is TGTGCCAGCAACACGCAGGGAGGGTCGGCCCAGCCTTTT. Translating gives CASNTQGGSAQPF.

In this sample, this clonotype turned up a few times. The chain uses TRBV6-1 and TRBJ1-2; D unresolved. Germline CDR1 reads MNHNS; CDR2 reads SASEGT. With 0 bases removed from V and 0 bases from J, the gap between germline ends came to 11 bases. The CDR3 is 16 amino acids. The CDR3 loop reads CASSEAGPLSNYGYTF. The DNA of the CDR3 is TGTGCCAGCAGTGAAGCGGGTCCCCTTTCTAACTATGGCTACACCTTC.

The chain uses TRBV24-1 and TRBJ2-7, with 7 bases identical to TRBD1. Germline values: CDR1 KGHDR, CDR2 SFDVKD. The V and J ends lost 3 bases and 7 bases, in that order; junction bases with no gene match: 11. The CDR3 is 15 amino acids. The CDR3 protein is CATSDPGTAYNEQYF. Written as DNA, the CDR3 is TGTGCCACCAGTGATCCCGGGACAGCTTACAATGAGCAGTACTTC.

Only a few counts were recorded for this clonotype. This rearrangement joins TRBV6-1 to TRBJ2-1; D perhaps matches TRBD2 (5 bases). Trimming pared 6 bases from V and 0 bases from J, leaving 12 bases between. Germline CDR1 and CDR2: MNHNS and SASEGT. CDR3 length equals 15 residues. CDR3 sequence reads: CASSLAPPSYNEQFF. In nucleotides, the CDR3 is TGTGCCAGCAGCTTAGCGCCGCCCTCCTACAATGAGCAGTTCTTC.

The gene calls are TRBV27 and TRBJ2-2; 7 bases are shared with TRBD2. Trimming cost V 9 bases and J 5 bases; bases outside gene matches: 12. The germline V gene has CDR1 MNHEY and CDR2 SMNVEV (reference sequence). There are 15 residues in the CDR3. The CDR3 spells CARGGKALRTGELFF. Written as DNA, the CDR3 is TGTGCCAGGGGAGGGAAGGCGCTCCGGACCGGGGAGCTGTTTTTT.

This chain joins TRBV7-2 and TRBJ2-7; tentative D call: TRBD2 (6 bases). The CDR3 is 16 residues long. The V gene's germline CDR1 is SGHTA and CDR2 FQGNSA. V was shortened by 1 base and J by 3 bases, with 16 bases between the two germline ends. The CDR3 region is CASSLVNSAGYYEQYF. CDR3 nucleotide sequence: TGTGCCAGCAGCTTAGTTAATAGCGCGGGATACTACGAGCAGTACTTC. The whole variable domain, remainder taken from reference TRBV7-2 and TRBJ2-7, is GAGVSQSPSNKVTEKGKDVELRCDPISGHTALYWYRQSLGQGLEFLIYFQGNSAPDKSGLPSDRFSAERTGGSVSTLTIQRTQQEDSAVYLCASSLVNSAGYYEQYFGPGTRLTVT.

The V call is TRBV6-6, the J call TRBJ1-2; D call uncertain. Germline CDR1 MNHNY, CDR2 SVGAGI (reference sequence). V lost 6 bases and J 8 bases, leaving 19 bases between the germline ends. The CDR3 is 14 amino acids. CDR3 sequence reads: CASRELVVSGGYTF. The CDR3 DNA reads TGTGCCAGCAGAGAGTTGGTGGTGTCGGGAGGCTACACCTTC.

This clonotype has only a few counts. This chain links TRBV6-1 with TRBJ2-5, with TRBD2 matching 10 bases. CDR3 length equals 14 residues. The V and J ends lost 3 bases and 7 bases, in that order; junction bases with no gene match: 5. CDR1 MNHNS and CDR2 SASEGT come from the germline V gene. CDR3 bases: TGTGCCAGCAGTGATAGCGGGGGGCGCGGGACCCAGTACTTC. Residues: CASSDSGGRGTQYF.

By its share, this clonotype is medium-sized. The chain uses TRBV6-1 and TRBJ2-5; D gene unclear. The V gene lost 9 bases and the J gene lost 11 bases, with 28 bases spanning the gap. From germline, CDR1 is MNHNS and CDR2 SASEGT. The CDR3 runs to 15 residues. CDR3 nucleotide sequence: TGTGCCAGTAAAGACCAAGCCCTCGGACCGGTGGAGCAGTACTTC. Protein product: CASKDQALGPVEQYF.

This chain uses TRBV6-6 with TRBJ2-1; a weak D match, TRBD2 (5 bases). The assigned J gene may be wrong: the sequence end matches TRBJ2-7 better. Germline V gene lookup returns CDR1 MNHNY and CDR2 SVGAGI (reference sequence). The CDR3 runs 13 residues. CDR3 protein: CACSMERTYEQYF. As DNA, the CDR3 is TGTGCCTGCTCCATGGAGCGGACCTACGAGCAGTACTTC.